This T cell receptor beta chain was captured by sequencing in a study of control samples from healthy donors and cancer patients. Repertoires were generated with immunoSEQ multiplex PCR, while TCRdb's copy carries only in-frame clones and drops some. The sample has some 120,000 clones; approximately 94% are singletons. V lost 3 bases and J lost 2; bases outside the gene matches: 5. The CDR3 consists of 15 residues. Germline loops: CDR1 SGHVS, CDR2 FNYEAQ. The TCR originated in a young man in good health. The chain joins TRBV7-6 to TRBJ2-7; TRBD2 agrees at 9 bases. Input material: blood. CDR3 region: CASSFQRGAPYEQYF. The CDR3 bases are TGTGCCAGCAGCTTCCAGCGGGGGGCCCCCTACGAGCAGTACTTC.